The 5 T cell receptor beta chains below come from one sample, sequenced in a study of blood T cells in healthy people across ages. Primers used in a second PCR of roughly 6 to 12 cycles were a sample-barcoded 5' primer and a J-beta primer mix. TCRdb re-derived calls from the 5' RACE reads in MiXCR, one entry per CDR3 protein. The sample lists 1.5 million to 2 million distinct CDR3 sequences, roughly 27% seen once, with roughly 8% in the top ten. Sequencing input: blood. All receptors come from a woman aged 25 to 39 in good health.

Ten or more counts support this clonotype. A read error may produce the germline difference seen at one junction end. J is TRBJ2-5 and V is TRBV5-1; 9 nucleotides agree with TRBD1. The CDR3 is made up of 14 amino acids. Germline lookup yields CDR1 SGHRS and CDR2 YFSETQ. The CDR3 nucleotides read TGTGCCAGCAGCTTAGGGACAGGGCTAGAGACCCAGTACTTC. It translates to CASSLGTGLETQYF. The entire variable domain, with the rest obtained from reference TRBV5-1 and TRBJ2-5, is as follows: KAGVTQTPRYLIKTRGQQVTLSCSPISGHRSVSWYQQTPGQGLQFLFEYFSETQRNKGNFPGRFSGRQFSNSRSEMNVSTLELGDSALYLCASSLGTGLETQYFGPGTRLLVL.

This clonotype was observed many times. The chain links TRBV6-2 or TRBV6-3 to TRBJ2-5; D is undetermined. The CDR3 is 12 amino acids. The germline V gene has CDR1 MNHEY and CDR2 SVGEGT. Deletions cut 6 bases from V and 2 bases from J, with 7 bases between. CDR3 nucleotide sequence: TGTGCCAGCAGCCGGATGCAAGAGACCCAGTACTTC. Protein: CASSRMQETQYF.

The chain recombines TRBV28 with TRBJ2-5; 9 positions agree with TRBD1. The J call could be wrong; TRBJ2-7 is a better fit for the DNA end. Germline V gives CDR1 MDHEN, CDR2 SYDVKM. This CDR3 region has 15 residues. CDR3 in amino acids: CASSLLGTGPHEQYF. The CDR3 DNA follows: TGTGCCAGCAGTTTATTGGGGACAGGGCCCCACGAGCAGTACTTC.

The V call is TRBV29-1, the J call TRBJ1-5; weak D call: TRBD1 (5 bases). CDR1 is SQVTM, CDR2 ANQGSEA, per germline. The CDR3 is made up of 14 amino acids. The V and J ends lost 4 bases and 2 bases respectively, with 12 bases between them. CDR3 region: CSVGRGGGNQPQHF. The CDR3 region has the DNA TGCAGCGTTGGGAGGGGAGGCGGCAATCAGCCCCAGCATTTT.

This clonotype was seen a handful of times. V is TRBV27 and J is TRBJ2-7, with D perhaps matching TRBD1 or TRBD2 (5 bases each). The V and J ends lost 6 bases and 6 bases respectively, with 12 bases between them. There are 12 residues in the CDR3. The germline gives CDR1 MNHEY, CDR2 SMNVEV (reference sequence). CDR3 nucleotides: TGTGCCAGCAGCGACGGGGCCACCGAGCAGTACTTC. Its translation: CASSDGATEQYF.